This is a list of T cell receptor beta chains from one sample in a study of control samples from healthy donors and cancer patients. Sequencing used immunoSEQ multiplex PCR; TCRdb keeps in-frame clones, though not all of them. Its table lists fewer than 250,000 clones. Input material: blood. These receptors all come from a young woman in good health. Each CDR3 is given with its conserved first and last residue.

v_call	j_call	cdr3_aa
TRBV15	TRBJ1-1	CATSNNRNTEAFF
TRBV3-1/TRBV3-2	TRBJ2-3	CASSQAVDTQYF
TRBV11-2	TRBJ1-4	CASSLNGGPGGNEKLFF
TRBV11-2	TRBJ1-5	CASSFGYNQPQHF
TRBV11-2	TRBJ1-1	CASSLDLRGGAEAFF
TRBV3-1/TRBV3-2	TRBJ1-3	CASSLSGASGNTIYF
TRBV24-1	TRBJ2-3	CATSGQGSDTQYF
TRBV18	TRBJ2-1	CASSPRLAGGGNEQFF
TRBV27	TRBJ1-6	CASSIGLMWDSPLHF
TRBV6-4	TRBJ1-2	CASKTSAGYHGYTF
TRBV11-2	TRBJ1-6	CASSLGARGRDSPLHF
TRBV6-2/TRBV6-3	TRBJ2-3	CASSYASDTQYF
TRBV6-4	TRBJ1-1	CASSDSPQGEAFF
TRBV9	TRBJ2-2	CASSVGYRSTGELFF
TRBV12-5	TRBJ2-3	CASGLYQGGTDTQYF
TRBV5-1	TRBJ1-1	CASIEHSRGTEAFF
TRBV7-3	TRBJ1-5	CASSGGGNQPQHF
TRBV18	TRBJ2-5	CASSPSGTQETQYF